The present entry profiles one TCR beta chain with its context. The CDR3 extends over 12 amino acids. Germline loops: CDR1 PRHDT, CDR2 FYEKMQ (reference sequence). V was shortened by 2 bases and J by 8 bases, with 9 bases between the two germline ends. The data belong to a study of CD8 T cells in Susac syndrome. From blood CD8+ and CD4+ T cells, TCR beta sequences were generated. Negative isolation was used for CD8+ and CD4+ T cells, and FACS enrichment was applied to TEMRA cells. Reverse transcription of roughly 0.45 to 1 ug RNA was performed with random hexamers. MiXCR, run by TCRdb on the immunoSEQ multiplex PCR reads, gives a single entry per CDR3 protein. This table holds more than 90,000 distinct CDR3 sequences, 85% to 95% found once.

The receptor comes from a human donor with multiple sclerosis. The source material was CD4+ T cells from PBMCs. V is TRBV13 and J is TRBJ1-2, with D possibly being TRBD1 (5 bases). The CDR3 DNA follows: TGTGCCAGCAGCTTAAGGGGTGAAGGCTACACCTTC. It is translated as CASSLRGEGYTF. The entire variable domain, with the rest obtained from reference TRBV13 and TRBJ1-2, is as follows: AAGVIQSPRHLIKEKRETATLKCYPIPRHDTVYWYQQGPGQDPQFLISFYEKMQSDKGSIPDRFSAQQFSDYHSELNMSSLELGDSALYFCASSLRGEGYTFGSGTRLTVV.